One sample yielded the 9 T cell receptor delta chains listed below, sequenced in a study of γδ T cells in repeated Plasmodium falciparum infection. Vgamma9/Vdelta2+ and Vdelta2-negative gammadelta T cells were flow-sorted from PBMC for bulk sequencing. TCRdb reapplied CATT to the multiplex PCR reads. The sample includes 45,000 to 50,000 delta-chain clones, less than 2% of them seen just once. Sequencing was done on a sample of gamma-delta T cells from blood. The receptors stem from a pool of human donors (malaria-infected and uninfected, not separated).

This clone was seen a few times. The amino acid sequence in TCRdb belongs to a much larger clone and departs from this DNA's translation at residue 9, likely a sequencing read error; the sequence shown is translated from the DNA. The V call is TRDV2, the J call TRDJ1, with TRDD3 identical over 9 bases. Since TCRdb gives no J gene, matching the DNA to germline was used here to assign it. Germline lookup yields CDR1 GEAIGNYY and CDR2 EKD. This CDR3 has 17 amino acids. V gave up 1 base and J gave up 0 bases; unmatched junction bases: 8. The CDR3 loop reads CACDTLGDAKYTDKLIF. CDR3 bases: TGTGCCTGTGACACTCTGGGGGATGCTAAGTACACCGATAAACTCATCTTT.

Notes on this clone: TCRdb attributes to this sequence the protein of a much larger clone, which differs from the DNA translation at residue 5; a read error is likely, and the protein displayed is translated from the DNA. The chain uses TRDV1 and TRDJ1; 7 bases are shared with TRDD3. Assignment of the J gene here rests on matching the DNA to germline, because TCRdb gives none. Germline CDR1 reads TSWWSYY; CDR2 reads QGS. V dropped 2 bases and J dropped 4; count of bases not matched to a gene: 19. CDR3 length equals 19 residues. The CDR3 sequence is CALGETAVAVLGRGDKLIF. The CDR3 DNA reads as TGTGCTCTTGGGGAAACTGCAGTAGCTGTACTGGGGCGGGGCGATAAACTCATCTTT.

A remark on this clone: This may stem from a read error, because a much larger clone lies one nucleotide away. The gene calls are TRDV1 and TRDJ1; 9 bases map to TRDD3. Here the J gene was assigned by germline matching of the DNA, as TCRdb has none. The CDR3 totals 19 residues. The germline CDR1 and CDR2 sequences are TSWWSYY and QGS. Trimming at V came to 6 bases and at J to 7 bases, leaving 24 bases not matched to a gene. This CDR3 reads CALGALKLGPRGYGPKLIF. CDR3 coding DNA: TGTGCTCTTGGAGCCCTTAAACTAGGGCCAAGGGGATACGGACCTAAACTCATCTTT.

This clone was detected a few times. The protein that TCRdb holds for this DNA derives from a much larger clone and differs from the translated DNA at residue 10, which likely indicates a read error; the protein shown here is translated from the DNA. The CDR3 nucleotides read TGTGCCTGTGACACCGTCTCATATTCAAGCACCGATAAACTCATCTTT. Encoded protein: CACDTVSYSSTDKLIF. The V gene is TRDV2, the J gene TRDJ1; D gene ambiguous. Because TCRdb records no J gene, it was assigned here through a match of the DNA to germline. Germline assignment: CDR1 GEAIGNYY and CDR2 EKD. The CDR3 sequence is 16 residues long. Trimming took off 0 bases at V and 1 base at J, with 14 bases between the two ends.

This clone was detected only a few times. It differs at one base from a far larger clone, so likely a read error. The sample holds other DNA sequences that translate to the same CDR3. The chain uses TRDV1 and TRDJ1; tentative D call: TRDD3 (7 bases). Germline matching of the DNA provided the J gene here, since TCRdb leaves it blank. Germline CDR1 TSWWSYY, CDR2 QGS. The CDR3 covers 21 residues. In DNA, the CDR3 is TGTGCTCTTGGGGAATTTTTCCTAGCCTACTGGGGCCCCATAGGGACCGACAAACTCATCTTT. Encoded protein: CALGEFFLAYWGPIGTDKLIF.

This clone was recorded a few times. A single base is all that separates this from a far larger clone, so a read error is likely. This CDR3 is also generated by other DNA sequences in the sample. This rearrangement joins TRDV1 to TRDJ1; D may be TRDD3 (5 bases). TCRdb supplies no J gene; here it was assigned by aligning the nucleotide sequence to germline. Germline CDR1 and CDR2: TSWWSYY and QGS. This CDR3 is 19 amino acids long. The CDR3 bases are TGTGCCCTTGGGGAACCCTCGGACAGGCTTTACCCCTACACCGATAAACTCATCTTT. Amino acids: CALGEPSDRLYPYTDKLIF.

In the case of this clone: A far bigger clonotype differs at one base, so this is likely a read error. In the same sample, other DNA sequences code for this CDR3. The chain links TRDV1 to TRDJ1; 9 bases align to TRDD3. The CDR3 has 20 amino acids. Germline-derived CDR1 and CDR2 are TSWWSYY and QGS. CDR3 loop: CALGGRGSFWGIHYTDKLIF. CDR3 coding DNA: TGTGCTCTCGGGGGGAGGGGTTCTTTCTGGGGGATTCATTACACCGATAAACTCATCTTT.

Concerning this clone: TCRdb shows a much larger clone's protein in place of this DNA's translation, and the two differ at residue 21, likely through a read error; the protein shown is translated from the DNA. V gene assignment gives TRDV1, but the J gene was left uncalled; no check of the table's D call, TRDD3, against the DNA was made. CDR3 size: 22 residues. Germline assignment: CDR1 TSWWSYY and CDR2 QGS. CDR3 loop: CALGPLEFLRSILGDYTDKLTF. CDR3 nucleotide sequence: TGTGCTCTTGGGCCCCTGGAATTCCTTCGATCTATACTGGGGGACTACACCGATAAACTCACCTTT.

This clone was seen only a few times. A far larger clone differs by one base, so this is likely a read error. The J gene has no call, while the V gene is TRDV1; the D segment call TRDD3 is taken from the table without a DNA check. The CDR3 spans 17 residues. Germline V gene data show CDR1 as TSWWSYY and CDR2 as QGS. The CDR3 loop is CALGERSPLGDIDKLIF. CDR3 DNA: TGTGCTCTTGGGGAACGTTCTCCCCTGGGGGATATTGATAAGCTCATCTTT.